One sample yielded the 19 T cell receptor beta chains listed below, sequenced in a study of naive and memory T cell subsets. An equimolar mix of two oligonucleotides served as the beta constant-region primer for TRBC1 and TRBC2. Each CDR3 protein gets one entry after TCRdb re-called the UMI-ligation and nested PCR reads with MiXCR. The sample holds tens of thousands of distinct CDR3 sequences; approximately 14% are singletons and the top ten take approximately 0.84%. Specimen: central memory CD4+ T cells from blood. The origin of the receptors is a human donor in good health.

This clonotype was seen ten or more times. J is TRBJ2-4 and V is TRBV2, with no clear D. The CDR3 is made up of 14 amino acids. Germline V gene lookup returns CDR1 SNHLY and CDR2 FYNNEI. V gave up 6 bases and J gave up 0 bases, with 9 bases separating them. In DNA, the CDR3 is TGTGCCAGCAGGGGTTTGGGAGCCAAAAACATTCAGTACTTC. Its protein product is CASRGLGAKNIQYF.

J is TRBJ2-3 and V is TRBV5-1; 8 bases are shared with TRBD2. V shed 4 bases and J 5 bases; nucleotides not matched to a gene: 6. The CDR3 is 14 residues long. Germline V gene data show CDR1 as SGHRS and CDR2 as YFSETQ. In DNA, the CDR3 is TGCGCCAGCAGCCCAGCGGGAGACCAAGATACGCAGTATTTT. This translates into CASSPAGDQDTQYF. The whole variable domain, remainder taken from reference TRBV5-1 and TRBJ2-3, is KAGVTQTPRYLIKTRGQQVTLSCSPISGHRSVSWYQQTPGQGLQFLFEYFSETQRNKGNFPGRFSGRQFSNSRSEMNVSTLELGDSALYLCASSPAGDQDTQYFGPGTRLTVL.

This clonotype has only a few counts. The rearrangement uses TRBV29-1 and TRBJ1-4; TRBD1 matches 8 bases. Looked up from germline, CDR1 is SQVTM and CDR2 is ANQGSEA. Losses at the gene ends were 7 bases for V and 7 bases for J; bases not matched to a gene: 8. CDR3 size: 13 residues. The CDR3 coding sequence is TGCAGCGCGAACAGGGGGGTCGGTGAAAAACTGTTTTTT. Protein product: CSANRGVGEKLFF.

In this sample, this clonotype turned up many times. The chain has TRBV20-1 and TRBJ2-5; 10 bases align to TRBD2. With V trimmed by 6 bases and J by 1 base, 8 bases remained unmatched. CDR1 is DFQATT and CDR2 is SNEGSKA in the germline V gene (reference sequence). CDR3 length: 15 amino acids. The CDR3 region is CSAETSGYIQETQYF. Written as DNA, the CDR3 is TGCAGTGCAGAGACTAGCGGGTATATCCAAGAGACCCAGTACTTC.

This clonotype was seen a handful of times. The J gene is TRBJ2-1, the V gene TRBV28, with 8 positions matching TRBD1. The CDR3 length is 15 residues. Germline V gives CDR1 MDHEN, CDR2 SYDVKM. V was pared by 4 bases and J by 6 bases, with 8 bases of the junction left unmatched. The CDR3: CASSSPDRVSNEQFF. In DNA, the CDR3 is TGTGCCAGCAGTTCCCCGGACAGGGTATCCAATGAGCAGTTCTTC.

The chain recombines TRBV12-3 or TRBV12-4 with TRBJ2-1, with TRBD2 matching 7 bases. V gave up 5 bases and J gave up 3 bases; unmatched junction bases: 16. This CDR3 comprises 18 residues. The CDR3 DNA is TGTGCCAGCAGTGGGGGTGGATGGCCGGGCGGGGGCTACAATGAGCAGTTCTTC. Residues: CASSGGGWPGGGYNEQFF.

This clonotype appeared a few times. This sequence joins TRBV2 and TRBJ2-3, with 10 bases lining up with TRBD2. Germline V gene data show CDR1 as SNHLY and CDR2 as FYNNEI. The length of the CDR3 is 15 residues. J gave up 4 bases and V 6 bases, and 7 bases lay outside the gene matches. The CDR3 loop is CASSALAGESDTQYF. CDR3 nucleotide sequence: TGTGCCAGCAGCGCCCTAGCGGGAGAATCAGATACGCAGTATTTT.

This clonotype appeared a few times. The chain uses TRBV18 and TRBJ2-5, with a possible D match to TRBD1 (5 bases). Germline V gene lookup returns CDR1 KGHSH and CDR2 LQKENI. The CDR3 is 13 amino acids. The V end lost 4 bases, the J end lost 3 bases, and 9 bases lay between the germline ends. The CDR3 DNA sequence: TGTGCCAGCTCACTGGCCAGGGAAGAGACCCAGTACTTC. This gives the protein CASSLAREETQYF.

The gene calls are TRBV12-3 or TRBV12-4 and TRBJ1-5; no firm D call. CDR3 length: 13 residues. V lost 6 bases to trimming and J lost 9 bases, with 15 bases between them. The CDR3 region has the DNA TGTGCCAGCAGCTCCGGACCGGATCGGCCCCAGCATTTT. It codes for CASSSGPDRPQHF.

The genes are TRBV2 and TRBJ2-2, with D unclear. Germline assignment: CDR1 SNHLY and CDR2 FYNNEI. This CDR3 contains 13 residues. Trimming removed 6 bases from V and 1 base from J, with 6 bases in between. Here the CDR3 DNA reads TGTGCCAGCAGAGGTCTGAACACCGGGGAGCTGTTTTTT. Translation gives CASRGLNTGELFF.

This clonotype was seen a handful of times. The chain has TRBV3-1 and TRBJ2-5; 8 bases map to TRBD2. The germline V gene encodes CDR1 LGHDT and CDR2 YNNKEL (reference sequence). V trimming: 7 bases; J trimming: 4 bases; junction bases outside the gene matches: 5. CDR3 length: 13 amino acids. CDR3 bases: TGTGCCAGCAAACGGGGGGGGGGAGAGACCCAGTACTTC. Its translation is CASKRGGGETQYF.

This chain links TRBV2 with TRBJ2-1; weak D call: TRBD1 (6 bases). In germline, CDR1 is SNHLY, CDR2 FYNNEI. Trimming removed 4 bases from V and 0 bases from J, with 10 bases in between. This CDR3 is built from 15 residues. CDR3 residues: CASSVGTSSYNEQFF. In DNA form, the CDR3 reads TGTGCCAGCAGTGTCGGGACAAGCTCCTACAATGAGCAGTTCTTC.

This clonotype has more than one count but fewer than ten. This chain joins TRBV5-6 and TRBJ2-5, with 8 bases lining up with TRBD1. The CDR3 runs to 14 residues. The V gene's germline CDR1 is SGHDT and CDR2 YYEEEE. The J segment lost 5 bases and the V segment lost 4 bases, leaving 7 bases of the junction unmatched. The CDR3 DNA sequence: TGTGCCAGCAGCGAGACAGGGGCGGGGGAGACCCAGTACTTC. It encodes CASSETGAGETQYF.

The gene calls are TRBV7-2 and TRBJ2-1; 7 bases are a match to TRBD2. V trimming: 2 bases; J trimming: 0 bases; junction bases outside the gene matches: 4. CDR3 length equals 16 residues. CDR1 is SGHTA and CDR2 is FQGNSA in the germline V gene. The CDR3 loop is CASSLTSASSYNEQFF. The CDR3 nucleotides read TGTGCCAGCAGCTTAACTAGCGCGAGCTCCTACAATGAGCAGTTCTTC. The entire variable domain, with the rest obtained from reference TRBV7-2 and TRBJ2-1, is as follows: GAGVSQSPSNKVTEKGKDVELRCDPISGHTALYWYRQSLGQGLEFLIYFQGNSAPDKSGLPSDRFSAERTGGSVSTLTIQRTQQEDSAVYLCASSLTSASSYNEQFFGPGTRLTVL.

The sample holds a few counts of this clonotype. The chain has TRBV7-9 and TRBJ2-1; D is ambiguous. Germline-derived CDR1 and CDR2 are SEHNR and FQNEAQ (reference sequence). Deletions cut 0 bases from V and 10 bases from J, with 10 bases between. This CDR3 spans 13 amino acids. The CDR3 protein is CASSLAVYLEQFF. DNA of the CDR3: TGTGCCAGCAGCTTAGCAGTCTATTTGGAGCAGTTCTTC.

This clonotype was observed many times. This chain joins TRBV28 and TRBJ1-1; D is unclear. V lost 6 bases and J lost 4, with 15 bases in between. Germline CDR1 reads MDHEN; CDR2 reads SYDVKM. CDR3 length equals 14 residues. The CDR3 protein is CASSTGGASTEAFF. CDR3 coding DNA: TGTGCCAGCAGCACGGGAGGTGCGAGCACTGAAGCTTTCTTT.

The rearrangement links TRBV19 to TRBJ1-3; no firm D call. V lost 5 bases and J lost 0, with 11 bases in between. The CDR3 covers 15 residues. Per germline, CDR1 LNHDA and CDR2 SQIVND (reference sequence). CDR3 in amino acids: CASSDLGPSGNTIYF. Here the CDR3 DNA reads TGTGCCAGTAGTGACCTGGGTCCCTCTGGAAACACCATATATTTT.

This chain links TRBV12-3 or TRBV12-4 with TRBJ1-1; 8 nucleotides align to TRBD1. Trimming cost V 4 bases and J 4 bases; bases outside gene matches: 5. The CDR3 contains 14 residues. The CDR3 protein is CASSSQGAGTEAFF. The CDR3 DNA is TGTGCCAGCAGTTCGCAGGGGGCTGGCACTGAAGCTTTCTTT.

The chain couples TRBV20-1 to TRBJ1-5; D is unclear. With 3 bases removed from V and 7 bases from J, the gap between germline ends came to 10 bases. The CDR3 spans 12 residues. Germline CDR1 DFQATT, CDR2 SNEGSKA (reference sequence). CDR3 DNA sequence: TGCAGTGCTAGCGGGCAGGCCCAGCCCCAGCATTTT. It specifies CSASGQAQPQHF.